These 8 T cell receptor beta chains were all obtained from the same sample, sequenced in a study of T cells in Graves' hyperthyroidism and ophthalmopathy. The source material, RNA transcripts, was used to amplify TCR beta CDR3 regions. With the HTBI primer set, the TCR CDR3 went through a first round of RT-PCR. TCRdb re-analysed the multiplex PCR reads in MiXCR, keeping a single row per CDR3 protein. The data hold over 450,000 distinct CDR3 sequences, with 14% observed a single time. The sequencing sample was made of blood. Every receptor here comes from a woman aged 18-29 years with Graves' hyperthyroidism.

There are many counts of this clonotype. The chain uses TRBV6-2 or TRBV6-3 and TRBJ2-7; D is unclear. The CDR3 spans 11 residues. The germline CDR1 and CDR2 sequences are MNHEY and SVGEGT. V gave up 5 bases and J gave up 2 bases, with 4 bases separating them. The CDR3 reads CASSDPYEQYF. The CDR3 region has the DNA TGTGCCAGCAGTGACCCCTACGAGCAGTACTTC.

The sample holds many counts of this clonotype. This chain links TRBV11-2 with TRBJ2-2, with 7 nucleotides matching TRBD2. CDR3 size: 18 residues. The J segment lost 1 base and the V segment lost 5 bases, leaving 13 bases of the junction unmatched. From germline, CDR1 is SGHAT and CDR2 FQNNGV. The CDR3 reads CASSLTPSGGWNTGELFF. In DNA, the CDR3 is TGTGCCAGCAGCCTTACCCCTTCGGGAGGCTGGAACACCGGGGAGCTGTTTTTT.

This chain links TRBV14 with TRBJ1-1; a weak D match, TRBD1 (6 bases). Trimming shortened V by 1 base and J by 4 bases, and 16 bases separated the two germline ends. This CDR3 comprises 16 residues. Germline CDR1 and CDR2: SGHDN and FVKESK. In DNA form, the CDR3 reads TGTGCCAGCAGCCAAGCTTGGGGGGCGGGTGGCACTGAAGCTTTCTTT. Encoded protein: CASSQAWGAGGTEAFF.

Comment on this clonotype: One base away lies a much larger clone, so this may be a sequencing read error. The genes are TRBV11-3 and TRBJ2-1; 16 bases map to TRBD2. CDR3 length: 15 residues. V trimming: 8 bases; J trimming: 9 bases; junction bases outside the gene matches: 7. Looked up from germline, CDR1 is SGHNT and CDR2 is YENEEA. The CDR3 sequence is CASGPGLAGGGEQFF. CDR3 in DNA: TGTGCCAGCGGCCCGGGACTAGCGGGAGGGGGTGAGCAGTTCTTC.

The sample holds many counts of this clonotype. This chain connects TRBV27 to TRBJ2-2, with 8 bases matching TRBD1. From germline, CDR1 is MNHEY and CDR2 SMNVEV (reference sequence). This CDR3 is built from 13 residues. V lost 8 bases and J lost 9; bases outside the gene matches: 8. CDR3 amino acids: CASRRGPMRELFF. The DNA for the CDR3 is TGTGCCAGCCGCAGGGGGCCCATGAGGGAGCTGTTTTTT.

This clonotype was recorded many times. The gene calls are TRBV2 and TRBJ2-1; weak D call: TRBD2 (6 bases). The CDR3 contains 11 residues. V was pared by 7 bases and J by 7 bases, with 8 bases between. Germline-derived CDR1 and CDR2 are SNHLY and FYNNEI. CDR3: CASISGNEQFF. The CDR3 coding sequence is TGTGCCAGCATCAGCGGGAATGAGCAGTTCTTC.

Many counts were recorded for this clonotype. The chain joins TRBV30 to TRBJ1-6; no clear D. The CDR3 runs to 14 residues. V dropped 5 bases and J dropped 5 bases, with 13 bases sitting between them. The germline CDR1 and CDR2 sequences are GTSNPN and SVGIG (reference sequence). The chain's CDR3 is CAWSTVTHNSPLHF. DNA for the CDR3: TGTGCCTGGTCGACGGTGACCCATAATTCACCCCTCCACTTT.

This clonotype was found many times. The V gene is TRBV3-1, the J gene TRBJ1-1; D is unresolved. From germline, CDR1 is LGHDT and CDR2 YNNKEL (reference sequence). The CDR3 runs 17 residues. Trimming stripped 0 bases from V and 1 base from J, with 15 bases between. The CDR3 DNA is TGTGCCAGCAGCCAAGACCCCATCGGGATCTGGAACACTGAAGCTTTCTTT. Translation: CASSQDPIGIWNTEAFF.